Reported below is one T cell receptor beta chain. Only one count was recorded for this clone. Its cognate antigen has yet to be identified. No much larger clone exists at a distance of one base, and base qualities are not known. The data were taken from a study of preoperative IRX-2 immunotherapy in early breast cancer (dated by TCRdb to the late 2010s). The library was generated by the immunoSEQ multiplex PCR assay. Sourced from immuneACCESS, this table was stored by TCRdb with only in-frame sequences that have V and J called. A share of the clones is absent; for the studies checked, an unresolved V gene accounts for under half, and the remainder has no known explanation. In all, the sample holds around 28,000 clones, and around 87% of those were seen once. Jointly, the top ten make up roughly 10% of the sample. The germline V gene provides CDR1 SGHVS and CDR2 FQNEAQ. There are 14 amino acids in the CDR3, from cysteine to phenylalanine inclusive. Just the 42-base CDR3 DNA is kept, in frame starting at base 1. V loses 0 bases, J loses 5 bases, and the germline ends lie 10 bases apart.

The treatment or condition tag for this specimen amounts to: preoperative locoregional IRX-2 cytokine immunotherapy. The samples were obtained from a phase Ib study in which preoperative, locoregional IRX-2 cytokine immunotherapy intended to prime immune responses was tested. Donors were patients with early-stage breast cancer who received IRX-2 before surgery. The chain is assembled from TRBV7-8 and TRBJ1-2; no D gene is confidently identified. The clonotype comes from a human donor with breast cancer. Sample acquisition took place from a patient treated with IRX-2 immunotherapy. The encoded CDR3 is CASSLAEGIYGYTF. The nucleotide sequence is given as TGTGCCAGCAGCTTAGCTGAAGGGATTTATGGCTACACCTTC.